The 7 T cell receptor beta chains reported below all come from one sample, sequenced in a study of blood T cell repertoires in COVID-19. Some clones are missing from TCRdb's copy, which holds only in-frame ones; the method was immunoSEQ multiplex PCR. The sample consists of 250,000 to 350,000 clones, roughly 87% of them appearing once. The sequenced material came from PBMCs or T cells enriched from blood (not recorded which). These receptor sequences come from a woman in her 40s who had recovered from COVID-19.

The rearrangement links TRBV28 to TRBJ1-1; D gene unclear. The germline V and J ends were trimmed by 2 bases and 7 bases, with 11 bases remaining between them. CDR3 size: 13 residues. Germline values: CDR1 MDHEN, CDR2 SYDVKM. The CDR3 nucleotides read TGTGCCAGCAGTTTAGTTGAAGAGCTTGAAGCTTTCTTT. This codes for CASSLVEELEAFF.

In nucleotides, the CDR3 is TGTGCCAGCAGTTTTTCGGCTAGCGGAGTCAATGAGCAGTTCTTC. As protein: CASSFSASGVNEQFF. The chain has TRBV27 and TRBJ2-1, with 7 nucleotides matching TRBD2. Germline V gives CDR1 MNHEY, CDR2 SMNVEV (reference sequence). The CDR3 length is 15 residues. After removal of 3 bases from V and 6 bases from J, the junction contained 8 bases not matched to a gene.

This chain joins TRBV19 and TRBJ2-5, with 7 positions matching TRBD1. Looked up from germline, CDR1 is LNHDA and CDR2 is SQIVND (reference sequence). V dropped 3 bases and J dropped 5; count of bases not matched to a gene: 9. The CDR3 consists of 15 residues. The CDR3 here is CASSMPRQGRETQYF. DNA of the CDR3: TGTGCCAGTAGTATGCCCCGACAGGGACGGGAGACCCAGTACTTC.

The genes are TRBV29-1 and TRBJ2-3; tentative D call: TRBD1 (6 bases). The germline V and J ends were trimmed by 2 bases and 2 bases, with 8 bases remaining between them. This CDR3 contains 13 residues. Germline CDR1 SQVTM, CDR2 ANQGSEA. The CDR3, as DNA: TGCAGCGTTGAAAGGGGGAACACAGATACGCAGTATTTT. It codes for CSVERGNTDTQYF.

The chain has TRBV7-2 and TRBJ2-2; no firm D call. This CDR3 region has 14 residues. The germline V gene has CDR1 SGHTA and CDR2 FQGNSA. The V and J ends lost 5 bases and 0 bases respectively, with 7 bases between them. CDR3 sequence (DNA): TGTGCCAGCAGCCCATACTCGAACACCGGGGAGCTGTTTTTT. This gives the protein CASSPYSNTGELFF.

The CDR3 DNA follows: TGTGCCAGTAGTCTGGGCAGGGGGACTAGCGGTTCCTACGAGCAGTACTTC. This sequence encodes CASSLGRGTSGSYEQYF. The chain has TRBV19 and TRBJ2-7; 11 bases agree with TRBD2. The CDR3 runs 17 residues. V gave up 5 bases and J gave up 1 base; unmatched junction bases: 10. Germline V gene sequence: CDR1 LNHDA, CDR2 SQIVND (reference sequence).

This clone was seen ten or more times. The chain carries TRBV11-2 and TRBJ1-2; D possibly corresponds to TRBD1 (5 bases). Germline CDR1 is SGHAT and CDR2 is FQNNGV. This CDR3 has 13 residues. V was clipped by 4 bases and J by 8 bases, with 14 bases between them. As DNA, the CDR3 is TGTGCCAGCAGCTCCTCCGACAGATCCGGCTACACCTTC. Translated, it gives CASSSSDRSGYTF.